This T cell receptor beta chain was sequenced in a study of blood T cell repertoires in COVID-19. Study-level background: PBMCs, B-cell-depleted T cells, or T cells were the source of the cDNA or gDNA that made up the material.

Germline V gene sequence: CDR1 SGHRS, CDR2 YFSETQ. The CDR3 loop spans 17 amino acids. V was pared by 3 bases and J by 6 bases, with 9 bases of the junction left unmatched. Original analysis: Scientists estimated how many nucleated cells there were by amplifying reference gene primers. The data were produced by immunoSEQ multiplex PCR, yet TCRdb's version contains in-frame clones alone and is incomplete. The D gene and trimming were derived from the DNA, and the V and J assignments and clone size from that table. Of roughly 280,000 clones listed, almost 90% were seen once; the top ten hold over 9%. Enrolment of Seattle patients took place during active infection, and they were followed longitudinally.

This chain joins TRBV5-1 and TRBJ1-4; 12 positions agree with TRBD1. The sequence came from a woman under 40 with COVID-19, enrolled during active disease. What was sequenced was peripheral blood. CDR3 DNA sequence: TGCGCCAGCAGCTCGAAGGGACAGGGGGCGAATGATGAAAAACTGTTTTTT. Its protein product is CASSSKGQGANDEKLFF.